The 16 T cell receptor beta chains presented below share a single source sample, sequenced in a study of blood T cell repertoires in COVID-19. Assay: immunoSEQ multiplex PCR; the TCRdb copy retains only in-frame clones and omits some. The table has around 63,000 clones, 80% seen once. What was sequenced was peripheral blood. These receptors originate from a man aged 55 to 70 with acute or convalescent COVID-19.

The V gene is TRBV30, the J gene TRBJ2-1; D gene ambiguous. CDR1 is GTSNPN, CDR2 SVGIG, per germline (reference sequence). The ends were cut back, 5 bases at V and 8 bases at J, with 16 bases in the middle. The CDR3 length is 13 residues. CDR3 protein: CAWVPSEMDEQFF. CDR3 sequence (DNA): TGTGCCTGGGTTCCATCGGAGATGGATGAGCAGTTCTTC.

For the CDR3, the DNA is TGCAGCGTTGTTTCCGACAGGGTCGGTGAAAAACTGTTTTTT. This encodes CSVVSDRVGEKLFF. V gene TRBV29-1 combines with J gene TRBJ1-4; TRBD1 aligns across 7 bases. Losses at the gene ends were 4 bases for V and 7 bases for J; bases not matched to a gene: 9. CDR3 length: 14 amino acids. Germline V lookup: CDR1 SQVTM, CDR2 ANQGSEA.

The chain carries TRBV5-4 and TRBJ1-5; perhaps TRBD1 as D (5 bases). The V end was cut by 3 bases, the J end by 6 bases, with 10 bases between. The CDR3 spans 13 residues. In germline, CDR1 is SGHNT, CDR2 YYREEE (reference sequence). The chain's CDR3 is CASSSLQGQPQHF. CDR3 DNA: TGTGCCAGCAGCTCACTTCAGGGTCAGCCCCAGCATTTT.

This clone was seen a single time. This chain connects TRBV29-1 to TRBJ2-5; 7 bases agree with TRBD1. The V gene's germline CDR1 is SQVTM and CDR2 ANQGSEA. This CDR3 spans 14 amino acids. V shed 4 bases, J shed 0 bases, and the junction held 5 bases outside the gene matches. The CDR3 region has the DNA TGCAGCGTTGTGGCCAGGGGGTACCAAGAGACCCAGTACTTC. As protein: CSVVARGYQETQYF.

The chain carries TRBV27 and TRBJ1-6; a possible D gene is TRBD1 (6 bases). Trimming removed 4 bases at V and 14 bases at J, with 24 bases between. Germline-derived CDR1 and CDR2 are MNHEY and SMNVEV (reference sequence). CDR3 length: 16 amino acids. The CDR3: CASSSSRGTGSVALHF. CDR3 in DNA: TGTGCCAGCAGTTCCTCGAGGGGGACGGGGTCGGTGGCCCTCCACTTT.

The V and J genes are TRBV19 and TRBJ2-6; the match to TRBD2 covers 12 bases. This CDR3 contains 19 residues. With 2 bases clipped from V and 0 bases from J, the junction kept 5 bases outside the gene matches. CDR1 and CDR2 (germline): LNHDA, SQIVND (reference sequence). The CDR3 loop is CASSIRASGGASGANVLTF. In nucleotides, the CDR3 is TGTGCCAGTAGTATAAGGGCTAGCGGGGGGGCCTCTGGGGCCAACGTCCTGACTTTC.

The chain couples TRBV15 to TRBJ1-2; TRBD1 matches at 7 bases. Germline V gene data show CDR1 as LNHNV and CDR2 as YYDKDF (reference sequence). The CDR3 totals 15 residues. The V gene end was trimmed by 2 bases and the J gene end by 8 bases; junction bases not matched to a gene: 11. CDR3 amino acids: CATSRRQGGSGGYTF. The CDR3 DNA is TGTGCCACCAGCAGACGCCAGGGGGGCTCGGGCGGCTACACCTTC. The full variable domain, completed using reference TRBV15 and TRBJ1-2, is DAMVIQNPRYQVTQFGKPVTLSCSQTLNHNVMYWYQQKSSQAPKLLFHYYDKDFNNEADTPDNFQSRRPNTSFCFLDIRSPGLGDTAMYLCATSRRQGGSGGYTFGSGTRLTVV.

DNA of the CDR3: TGTGCCACTCTACAGGGGAGGAGTGATGGCTACACCTTC. Translating it yields CATLQGRSDGYTF. This rearrangement joins TRBV19 to TRBJ1-2; TRBD1 matches 7 bases. The ends lost 10 bases at V and 6 bases at J; junction bases unmatched: 11. Per germline, CDR1 LNHDA and CDR2 SQIVND (reference sequence). There are 13 residues in the CDR3.

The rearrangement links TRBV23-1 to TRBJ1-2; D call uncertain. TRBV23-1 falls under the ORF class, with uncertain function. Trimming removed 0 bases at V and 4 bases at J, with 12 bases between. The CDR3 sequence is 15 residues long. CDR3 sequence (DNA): TGCGCCAGCAGTCAATCTGGCACCGAGGGCTATGGCTACACCTTC. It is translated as CASSQSGTEGYGYTF.

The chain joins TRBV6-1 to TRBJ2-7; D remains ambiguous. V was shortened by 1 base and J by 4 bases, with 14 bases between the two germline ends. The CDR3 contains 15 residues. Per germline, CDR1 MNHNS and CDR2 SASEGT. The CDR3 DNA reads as TGTGCCAGCAGTGAAGGCGGCCGAAAAACTTACGAGCAGTACTTC. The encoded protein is CASSEGGRKTYEQYF.

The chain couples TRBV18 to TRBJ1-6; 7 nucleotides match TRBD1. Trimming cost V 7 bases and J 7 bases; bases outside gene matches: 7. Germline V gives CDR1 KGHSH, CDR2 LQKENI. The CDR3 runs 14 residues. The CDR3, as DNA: TGTGCCAGCTGGAAGGGGACAGTGAATTCACCCCTCCACTTT. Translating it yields CASWKGTVNSPLHF.

The CDR3 DNA follows: TGCGCCAGCAGACCCTCCTCGGGATTCCCAGGCGCAGATACGCAGTATTTT. Amino acids: CASRPSSGFPGADTQYF. The chain is built from TRBV4-1 and TRBJ2-3; tentatively, D is TRBD2 (5 bases). Trimming took off 6 bases at V and 4 bases at J, with 23 bases between the two ends. This CDR3 is 17 amino acids long. CDR1 is MGHRA, CDR2 YSYEKL, per germline.

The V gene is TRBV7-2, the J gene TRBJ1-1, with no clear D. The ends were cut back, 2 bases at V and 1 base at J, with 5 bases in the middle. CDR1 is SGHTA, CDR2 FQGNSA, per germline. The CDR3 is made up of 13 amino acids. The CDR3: CASSLRENTEAFF. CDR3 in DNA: TGTGCCAGCAGCTTACGGGAGAACACTGAAGCTTTCTTT. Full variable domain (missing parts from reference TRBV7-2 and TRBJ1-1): GAGVSQSPSNKVTEKGKDVELRCDPISGHTALYWYRQSLGQGLEFLIYFQGNSAPDKSGLPSDRFSAERTGGSVSTLTIQRTQQEDSAVYLCASSLRENTEAFFGQGTRLTVV.

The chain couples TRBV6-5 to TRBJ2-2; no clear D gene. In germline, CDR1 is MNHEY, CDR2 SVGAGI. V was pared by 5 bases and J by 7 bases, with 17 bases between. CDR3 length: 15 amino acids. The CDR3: CASSPLSLSYGELFF. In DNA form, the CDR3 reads TGTGCCAGCAGTCCCTTAAGTCTATCGTACGGGGAGCTGTTTTTT.

The CDR3: CASSPGQLHNEQFF. The CDR3 DNA reads TGCGCCAGCAGCCCGGGACAGCTCCACAATGAGCAGTTCTTC. This rearrangement joins TRBV5-1 to TRBJ2-1; 7 bases are shared with TRBD1. Germline-derived CDR1 and CDR2 are SGHRS and YFSETQ. The ends lost 4 bases at V and 5 bases at J; junction bases unmatched: 6. The CDR3 runs 14 residues. The full variable domain, its missing parts supplied by reference TRBV5-1 and TRBJ2-1, is KAGVTQTPRYLIKTRGQQVTLSCSPISGHRSVSWYQQTPGQGLQFLFEYFSETQRNKGNFPGRFSGRQFSNSRSEMNVSTLELGDSALYLCASSPGQLHNEQFFGPGTRLTVL.

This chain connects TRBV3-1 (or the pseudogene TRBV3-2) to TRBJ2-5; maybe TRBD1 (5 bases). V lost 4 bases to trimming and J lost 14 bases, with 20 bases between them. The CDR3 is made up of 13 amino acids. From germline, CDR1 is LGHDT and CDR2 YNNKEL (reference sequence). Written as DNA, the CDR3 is TGTGCCAGCAGCCCCCAGGACCGGTCAGGGCACTACTTC. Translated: CASSPQDRSGHYF.